Below, 27 T cell receptor beta chains from the same sample are listed, as sequenced in a study of blood T cell repertoires in COVID-19. TCRdb's table, derived via immunoSEQ multiplex PCR, lists solely in-frame clones and lacks some. The sample consists of 120,000 to 150,000 clones, about 86% of them appearing once. The source material was peripheral blood. The receptors were gathered from a woman aged 50 to 60 with active or convalescent COVID-19.

CDR3 nucleotide sequence: TGTGCCAGCAGCGACGGGAACCCGGGACAGGGGGATGGCTACACCTTC. Translating gives CASSDGNPGQGDGYTF. V gene TRBV7-9 combines with J gene TRBJ1-2; 11 bases map to TRBD1. The V gene end was trimmed by 5 bases and the J gene end by 6 bases; junction bases not matched to a gene: 11. There are 16 residues in the CDR3. CDR1 SEHNR and CDR2 FQNEAQ come from the germline V gene (reference sequence).

The rearrangement links TRBV5-1 to TRBJ2-2; D is ambiguous. Trimming stripped 0 bases from V and 5 bases from J, with 14 bases between. Germline lookup yields CDR1 SGHRS and CDR2 YFSETQ. This CDR3 comprises 16 residues. CDR3 loop: CASSLVPITQTGELFF. The CDR3 DNA follows: TGCGCCAGCAGCTTGGTCCCGATTACACAGACCGGGGAGCTGTTTTTT.

The genes are TRBV7-8 and TRBJ2-1; 8 bases match TRBD2. The CDR3 loop spans 16 amino acids. CDR1 is SGHVS and CDR2 is FQNEAQ in the germline V gene. Trimming at V came to 5 bases and at J to 4 bases, leaving 10 bases not matched to a gene. CDR3 nucleotides: TGTGCCAGCAGCGTAATAGCGGGATTCTCGTACAATGAGCAGTTCTTC. Translating gives CASSVIAGFSYNEQFF.

The CDR3 DNA is TGTGCCAGCAGCGCTGTGGACAGGGGAAACACCATATATTTT. Translated, it gives CASSAVDRGNTIYF. This chain joins TRBV7-9 and TRBJ1-3; 7 bases are shared with TRBD1. CDR1 and CDR2 from the germline V gene are SEHNR and FQNEAQ (reference sequence). The CDR3 length is 14 residues. V was pared by 5 bases and J by 4 bases, with 5 bases of the junction left unmatched.

The rearrangement joins TRBV7-8 to TRBJ2-2; 12 bases are a match to TRBD2. The CDR3 runs to 17 residues. The germline gives CDR1 SGHVS, CDR2 FQNEAQ. Unmatched junction bases numbered 5, after V lost 2 bases and J lost 4 bases. CDR3 sequence reads: CASSLSSGRGSTGELFF. The CDR3 bases are TGTGCCAGCAGCTTATCTAGCGGGAGGGGAAGCACCGGGGAGCTGTTTTTT.

The CDR3 DNA reads TGTGCCAGCAGCCGCCGACAGGGGGCGGGTGAAAAACTGTTTTTT. Translating gives CASSRRQGAGEKLFF. The V call is TRBV7-9, the J call TRBJ1-4, with 10 bases fitting TRBD1. The CDR3 is 15 amino acids. Germline V gives CDR1 SEHNR, CDR2 FQNEAQ (reference sequence). V shed 5 bases, J shed 7 bases, and the junction held 7 bases outside the gene matches.

The chain recombines TRBV27 with TRBJ1-6; 7 bases align to TRBD1. V was clipped by 6 bases and J by 7 bases; unmatched bases: 9. This CDR3 has 15 residues. The germline V gene has CDR1 MNHEY and CDR2 SMNVEV (reference sequence). The CDR3 DNA reads TGTGCCAGCAGCCCCCAGGACAGGTTGAATTCACCCCTCCACTTT. Residues: CASSPQDRLNSPLHF.

The chain couples TRBV25-1 to TRBJ1-4; D is possibly TRBD1 (5 bases). Germline V CDR1 and CDR2: MGHDK, SYGVNS. The CDR3 spans 14 residues. Between the trimmed V and J ends, which lost 5 bases and 7 bases, there was a span of 14 bases. The CDR3 region is CASSFPGEGEKLFF. Written as DNA, the CDR3 is TGTGCCAGCAGTTTTCCGGGGGAGGGTGAAAAACTGTTTTTT. Combining the CDR3 with reference TRBV25-1 and TRBJ1-4 gives the whole variable domain EADIYQTPRYLVIGTGKKITLECSQTMGHDKMYWYQQDPGMELHLIHYSYGVNSTEKGDLSSESTVSRIRTEHFPLTLESARPSHTSQYLCASSFPGEGEKLFFGSGTQLSVL.

This chain connects TRBV7-2 to TRBJ1-2; D is perhaps TRBD1 (6 bases). The CDR3 length is 15 residues. Germline V CDR1 and CDR2: SGHTA, FQGNSA. Trimming took off 4 bases at V and 1 base at J, with 13 bases between the two ends. The CDR3 spells CASSSLADSNYGYTF. As DNA, the CDR3 is TGTGCCAGCAGCTCCCTTGCGGACAGTAACTATGGCTACACCTTC.

The chain links TRBV30 to TRBJ2-6, with 7 nucleotides matching TRBD1. Per germline, CDR1 GTSNPN and CDR2 SVGIG (reference sequence). The CDR3 runs to 18 residues. V shed 0 bases, J shed 0 bases, and the junction held 8 bases outside the gene matches. The CDR3 spells CAWSVFGEGASGANVLTF. CDR3 coding DNA: TGTGCCTGGAGTGTATTCGGTGAGGGGGCCTCTGGGGCCAACGTCCTGACTTTC.

This clone was observed a few times. This sequence joins TRBV2 and TRBJ2-4, with a possible D match to TRBD2 (6 bases). CDR3 length: 13 amino acids. Trimming pared 6 bases from V and 6 bases from J, leaving 12 bases between. Germline lookup yields CDR1 SNHLY and CDR2 FYNNEI. The DNA for the CDR3 is TGTGCCAGCAGGCGGGGACTGACAAACATTCAGTACTTC. Translated, it gives CASRRGLTNIQYF. Combining the CDR3 with reference TRBV2 and TRBJ2-4 gives the whole variable domain EPEVTQTPSHQVTQMGQEVILRCVPISNHLYFYWYRQILGQKVEFLVSFYNNEISEKSEIFDDQFSVERPDGSNFTLKIRSTKLEDSAMYFCASRRGLTNIQYFGAGTRLSVL.

The chain carries TRBV25-1 and TRBJ1-2; no firm D call. Trimming took off 6 bases at V and 0 bases at J, with 14 bases between the two ends. This CDR3 contains 15 residues. Per germline, CDR1 MGHDK and CDR2 SYGVNS. The CDR3 bases are TGTGCCAGCAGAAGTAGCGCGTCCCCTAACTATGGCTACACCTTC. It is translated as CASRSSASPNYGYTF.

The J gene is TRBJ2-2, the V gene TRBV18; 9 nucleotides line up with TRBD2. Germline loops: CDR1 KGHSH, CDR2 LQKENI. The CDR3 totals 17 residues. V lost 0 bases and J lost 0; bases outside the gene matches: 2. CDR3 in DNA: TGTGCCAGCTCACCACCGGAGCGGGGGGCGAACACCGGGGAGCTGTTTTTT. Amino acid sequence: CASSPPERGANTGELFF.

The rearrangement joins TRBV10-3 to TRBJ2-7, with 9 bases lining up with TRBD1. V was pared by 6 bases and J by 5 bases, with 8 bases of the junction left unmatched. CDR3 size: 14 residues. Germline CDR1 is ENHRY and CDR2 is SYGVKD. The CDR3 DNA sequence: TGTGCCATCAGGCGGACAGGGGATTCGAACGAGCAGTACTTC. This gives the protein CAIRRTGDSNEQYF.

The chain has TRBV6-6 and TRBJ1-1, with 7 positions matching TRBD1. The CDR3 spans 16 residues. V shed 5 bases and J 4 bases; nucleotides not matched to a gene: 13. Germline CDR1 is MNHNY and CDR2 is SVGAGI (reference sequence). The CDR3 reads CASSIIQGPPFTEAFF. CDR3 nucleotide sequence: TGTGCCAGCAGTATCATACAGGGGCCCCCATTCACTGAAGCTTTCTTT.

The rearrangement links TRBV28 to TRBJ1-1; D is possibly TRBD1 (5 bases). Germline V lookup: CDR1 MDHEN, CDR2 SYDVKM. With 2 bases removed from V and 4 bases from J, the gap between germline ends came to 14 bases. The CDR3 covers 15 residues. The chain's CDR3 is CASSLVALGGTEAFF. The CDR3 DNA sequence: TGTGCCAGCAGTTTAGTTGCGCTGGGGGGCACTGAAGCTTTCTTT. The full variable domain, with the rest looked up from reference TRBV28 and TRBJ1-1, is DVKVTQSSRYLVKRTGEKVFLECVQDMDHENMFWYRQDPGLGLRLIYFSYDVKMKEKGDIPEGYSVSREKKERFSLILESASTNQTSMYLCASSLVALGGTEAFFGQGTRLTVV.

The chain links TRBV19 to TRBJ1-1; 7 bases are a match to TRBD1. Germline CDR1 and CDR2: LNHDA and SQIVND (reference sequence). After removal of 6 bases from V and 5 bases from J, the junction contained 9 bases not matched to a gene. The CDR3 is made up of 14 amino acids. CDR3 sequence reads: CASSNRGGGTEAFF. In DNA form, the CDR3 reads TGTGCCAGTAGCAACAGGGGCGGCGGGACTGAAGCTTTCTTT.

The chain has TRBV18 and TRBJ1-3; a possible D gene is TRBD1 (5 bases). Trimming left V 5 bases short and J 2 bases short, with 22 bases between. Germline V gene sequence: CDR1 KGHSH, CDR2 LQKENI. CDR3 length: 18 residues. Here the CDR3 reads CASSTTYLETEAGNTIYF. CDR3 coding DNA: TGTGCCAGCTCAACCACGTACCTTGAGACAGAGGCTGGAAACACCATATATTTT.

This clone has just one count. The J gene is TRBJ2-7, the V gene TRBV7-2, with D possibly matching TRBD1 (6 bases). The CDR3 spans 13 residues. Trimming took 2 bases from V and 4 from J, leaving 9 bases between them. Germline CDR1 and CDR2: SGHTA and FQGNSA. CDR3 region: CASSLLGGYEQYF. CDR3 DNA sequence: TGTGCCAGCAGCTTATTAGGGGGATACGAGCAGTACTTC.

J is TRBJ2-2 and V is TRBV30; the D is unclear. Trimming took off 4 bases at V and 5 bases at J, with 5 bases between the two ends. The CDR3 sequence is 11 residues long. Per germline, CDR1 GTSNPN and CDR2 SVGIG (reference sequence). CDR3 residues: CAWTLTGELFF. DNA of the CDR3: TGTGCCTGGACCCTGACCGGGGAGCTGTTTTTT.

This clone appeared once. This rearrangement joins TRBV28 to TRBJ1-6; 10 positions agree with TRBD1. Germline V gives CDR1 MDHEN, CDR2 SYDVKM. V gave up 6 bases and J gave up 10 bases; unmatched junction bases: 9. The CDR3 contains 15 residues. The chain's CDR3 is CASRFKTGGGSPLHF. The CDR3, as DNA: TGTGCCAGCAGATTTAAGACAGGGGGCGGGTCACCCCTCCACTTT.

The rearrangement uses TRBV6-6 and TRBJ1-3; a weak D match, TRBD1 (5 bases). There are 14 residues in the CDR3. Germline V CDR1 and CDR2: MNHNY, SVGAGI (reference sequence). Between the trimmed V and J ends, which lost 4 bases and 2 bases, there was a span of 9 bases. The CDR3 bases are TGTGCCAGCAGTTCAGGGCTCCCTGGAAACACCATATATTTT. Translating it yields CASSSGLPGNTIYF.

The chain employs TRBV27 and TRBJ1-2; D not certain. Trimming pared 4 bases from V and 7 bases from J, leaving 7 bases between. CDR1 and CDR2 (germline): MNHEY, SMNVEV (reference sequence). This CDR3 has 11 residues. This CDR3 reads CASSYGGGYTF. In nucleotides, the CDR3 is TGTGCCAGCAGTTACGGCGGTGGCTACACCTTC.

This rearrangement joins TRBV24-1 to TRBJ2-5; 7 nucleotides line up with TRBD2. CDR3 length equals 15 residues. V lost 3 bases, J lost 1 base, and 4 bases stayed unmatched. Germline loops: CDR1 KGHDR, CDR2 SFDVKD. CDR3 region: CATSDALAAQETQYF. CDR3 nucleotides: TGTGCCACCAGTGATGCGCTAGCGGCCCAAGAGACCCAGTACTTC.

The rearrangement uses TRBV2 and TRBJ2-7; D not resolved. V lost 3 bases and J 4 bases, leaving 16 bases between the germline ends. CDR3 length equals 15 residues. The germline V gene has CDR1 SNHLY and CDR2 FYNNEI. CDR3 sequence (DNA): TGTGCCAGCAGTGAGGTAGGAGCTCTCTCGTACGAGCAGTACTTC. Translating it yields CASSEVGALSYEQYF.

This clone was seen a few times. The chain recombines TRBV7-9 with TRBJ2-1; D remains unclear. The ends were cut back, 8 bases at V and 6 bases at J, with 5 bases in the middle. CDR1 and CDR2 from the germline V gene are SEHNR and FQNEAQ (reference sequence). The CDR3 totals 10 residues. The CDR3 spells CASEANEQFF. CDR3 nucleotides: TGTGCCAGCGAAGCCAATGAGCAGTTCTTC.

In this sample, this clone turned up once. The CDR3 reads CASSPLGGLTYEQYF. Written as DNA, the CDR3 is TGTGCCAGCAGCCCCCTGGGGGGATTAACCTACGAGCAGTACTTC. The J gene is TRBJ2-7, the V gene TRBV6-2 or TRBV6-3; tentative D call: TRBD2 (6 bases). The V and J ends lost 6 bases and 2 bases respectively, with 17 bases between them. The CDR3 runs to 15 residues. Germline V gives CDR1 MNHEY, CDR2 SVGEGT.